This entry lists 29 T cell receptor beta chains sequenced from one sample in a study of T cell repertoires in cytomegalovirus infection. TCRdb processed the reads anew with MiXCR; each CDR3 protein has one entry. The repertoire includes about 920,000 distinct CDR3 sequences, around a third of them detected once, and over 12% sits in the top ten. Which antigens these TCRs recognize remains unknown. The specimen was cultured CD8+ T cells from PBMCs, collected from culture after CMV antigen stimulation. The receptors shown here come from a human donor in good health (CMV status not recorded). Some clones in this sample may be carry-over from other donors' samples.

The chain recombines TRBV19 with TRBJ1-1, with D possibly TRBD1 on 5 matching bases. Trimming removed 5 bases at V and 0 bases at J, with 19 bases between. This CDR3 comprises 17 residues. CDR1 is LNHDA, CDR2 SQIVND, per germline (reference sequence). CDR3 DNA: TGTGCCAGTAGTCCCAGAAGGGACGGGGAAATGAACACTGAAGCTTTCTTT. Protein product: CASSPRRDGEMNTEAFF.

The rearrangement uses TRBV4-1 and TRBJ1-2; 12 bases line up with TRBD1. The junction had 6 bases not matched to a gene; V was cut back by 4 bases and J by 3 bases. The CDR3 sequence is 16 residues long. CDR1 is MGHRA and CDR2 is YSYEKL in the germline V gene. The CDR3 reads CASSRDRGRLHYGYTF. The CDR3 DNA is TGCGCCAGCAGCCGGGACAGGGGGCGCCTCCACTATGGCTACACCTTC.

This clonotype was counted only a few times. The chain has TRBV7-9 and TRBJ1-3; 7 positions agree with TRBD1. The length of the CDR3 is 13 residues. Germline assignment: CDR1 SEHNR and CDR2 FQNEAQ (reference sequence). Trimming took 6 bases from V and 6 from J; bases not matched to a gene: 5. Here the CDR3 reads CASSSGGINTIYF. The CDR3 DNA reads TGTGCCAGCAGTTCAGGGGGAATAAACACCATATATTTT.

The chain recombines TRBV19 with TRBJ1-1; D perhaps matches TRBD1 (6 bases). The CDR3 runs 15 residues. CDR1 and CDR2 (germline): LNHDA, SQIVND (reference sequence). V was cut by 4 bases and J by 6 bases, with 18 bases left in between. The CDR3 protein is CASSTSTGQGSEAFF. The DNA for the CDR3 is TGTGCCAGTAGTACCTCTACAGGGCAGGGCTCTGAAGCTTTCTTT.

This clonotype was recorded a few times. The rearrangement uses TRBV7-6 and TRBJ2-5; no definite D call. The CDR3 totals 15 residues. Trimming stripped 2 bases from V and 3 bases from J, with 13 bases between. CDR1 is SGHVS, CDR2 FNYEAQ, per germline. CDR3 in DNA: TGTGCCAGCAGCTTATTGGCCAGAATAGAAGAGACCCAGTACTTC. The encoded protein is CASSLLARIEETQYF.

The rearrangement joins TRBV27 to TRBJ1-6; D is ambiguous. The CDR3 covers 14 residues. Germline V gene sequence: CDR1 MNHEY, CDR2 SMNVEV (reference sequence). V lost 3 bases, J lost 5 bases, and 8 bases lay in between. DNA of the CDR3: TGTGCCAGCAGTTTCGGTAGCGATAATTCACCCCTCCACTTT. This encodes CASSFGSDNSPLHF.

There are a few counts of this clonotype. The chain links TRBV7-6 to TRBJ1-5, with a weak D call TRBD1 (5 bases). The V gene lost 0 bases and the J gene lost 3 bases, with 9 bases spanning the gap. CDR3 size: 15 residues. Germline V lookup: CDR1 SGHVS, CDR2 FNYEAQ. CDR3 residues: CASSLARGFNQPQHF. DNA of the CDR3: TGTGCCAGCAGCTTAGCGAGGGGTTTCAATCAGCCCCAGCATTTT.

Turning to this clonotype: A much larger clone lies a single base off, so this may be a read error. This chain connects TRBV7-6 to TRBJ2-1, with TRBD2 matching over 9 bases. Germline V gene sequence: CDR1 SGHVS, CDR2 FNYEAQ. With V trimmed by 2 bases and J by 7 bases, 15 bases remained unmatched. This CDR3 region has 18 residues. This CDR3 is CASSLKPSGDYSGNEQFF. CDR3 sequence (DNA): TGTGCCAGCAGCTTAAAACCTAGCGGGGACTATTCTGGGAATGAGCAGTTCTTC. Together with reference TRBV7-6 and TRBJ2-1, the CDR3 gives the full variable domain: GAGVSQSPRYKVTKRGQDVALRCDPISGHVSLYWYRQALGQGPEFLTYFNYEAQQDKSGLPNDRFSAERPEGSISTLTIQRTEQRDSAMYRCASSLKPSGDYSGNEQFFGPGTRLTVL.

The DNA for the CDR3 is TGTGCCAGCAGTCCCCGCGGAGGGCGGCAGGAGACCCAGTACTTC. It yields the protein CASSPRGGRQETQYF. The chain uses TRBV12-3 or TRBV12-4 and TRBJ2-5; tentative D call: TRBD2 (6 bases). This CDR3 contains 15 residues. Trimming removed 5 bases at V and 5 bases at J, with 18 bases between.

The rearrangement uses TRBV28 and TRBJ2-1, with a possible D match to TRBD2 (6 bases). Trimming cost V 1 base and J 8 bases, with 15 bases left between them. The CDR3 runs to 15 residues. CDR1 and CDR2 (germline): MDHEN, SYDVKM. The CDR3 bases are TGTGCCAGCAGTTTATCCCTAGCGAGTGGGTATGAGCAGTTCTTC. Amino acids: CASSLSLASGYEQFF. Based on the CDR3 plus reference TRBV28 and TRBJ2-1, the full variable domain is DVKVTQSSRYLVKRTGEKVFLECVQDMDHENMFWYRQDPGLGLRLIYFSYDVKMKEKGDIPEGYSVSREKKERFSLILESASTNQTSMYLCASSLSLASGYEQFFGPGTRLTVL.

In its sample, this clonotype was seen a few times. This chain connects TRBV20-1 to TRBJ1-4; D remains unclear. Germline V gene lookup returns CDR1 DFQATT and CDR2 SNEGSKA (reference sequence). The CDR3 length is 15 residues. V lost 5 bases and J lost 2, with 15 bases in between. The CDR3 DNA reads TGCAGTGCTGACATTAGTGAGAGCACTAATGAAAAACTGTTTTTT. Amino acids: CSADISESTNEKLFF.

This clonotype was counted only a few times. The chain couples TRBV12-3 or TRBV12-4 to TRBJ2-3, with TRBD1 identical over 9 bases. CDR3 length: 16 amino acids. V shed 6 bases, J shed 0 bases, and the junction held 7 bases outside the gene matches. The CDR3 DNA reads TGTGCCAGCAGGCGGGACAGGGTGGGTAGCACAGATACGCAGTATTTT. It specifies CASRRDRVGSTDTQYF.

The J gene is TRBJ1-2, the V gene TRBV6-1; the match to TRBD1 covers 12 bases. V lost 5 bases and J lost 8; bases outside the gene matches: 6. Germline V gene lookup returns CDR1 MNHNS and CDR2 SASEGT. The CDR3 totals 14 residues. The chain's CDR3 is CASSYPGTGGGYTF. The CDR3 DNA follows: TGTGCCAGCAGTTATCCCGGGACAGGGGGCGGCTACACCTTC.

The V call is TRBV5-6, the J call TRBJ1-1; D perhaps matches TRBD1 (5 bases). This CDR3 contains 17 residues. V was clipped by 4 bases and J by 0 bases, with 19 bases between them. The V gene's germline CDR1 is SGHDT and CDR2 YYEEEE. CDR3 DNA: TGTGCCAGCAGCCACGGCTGGAACAGGCTACTGAACACTGAAGCTTTCTTT. It is translated as CASSHGWNRLLNTEAFF.

The V gene is TRBV6-2 or TRBV6-3, the J gene TRBJ2-1; D is perhaps TRBD2 (5 bases). CDR3 size: 16 residues. Trimming took off 1 base at V and 0 bases at J, with 10 bases between the two ends. Germline lookup yields CDR1 MNHEY and CDR2 SVGEGT. The CDR3 loop reads CASSYLEAISYNEQFF. The CDR3 nucleotides read TGTGCCAGCAGTTACTTGGAGGCAATCTCCTACAATGAGCAGTTCTTC.

This clonotype has a handful of counts. The V and J genes are TRBV28 and TRBJ2-7, with TRBD2 matching over 7 bases. The V gene end was trimmed by 5 bases and the J gene end by 3 bases; junction bases not matched to a gene: 10. The CDR3 consists of 15 residues. Germline V gene sequence: CDR1 MDHEN, CDR2 SYDVKM. The CDR3 DNA sequence: TGTGCCAGCAGTCCCGAGGTGGGGGACTACTACGAGCAGTACGTC. It translates to CASSPEVGDYYEQYV.

This clonotype was observed a handful of times. V usage is TRBV27 and J usage is TRBJ1-1, with TRBD1 matching over 9 bases. The CDR3 sequence is 15 residues long. Germline assignment: CDR1 MNHEY and CDR2 SMNVEV (reference sequence). V shed 7 bases and J 0 bases; nucleotides not matched to a gene: 6. CDR3 loop: CASIGTGMMNTEAFF. The CDR3 bases are TGTGCCAGCATTGGGACAGGGATGATGAACACTGAAGCTTTCTTT.

The genes are TRBV18 and TRBJ2-7; 8 nucleotides line up with TRBD2. CDR3 length equals 14 residues. V gave up 3 bases and J gave up 2 bases; unmatched junction bases: 3. Looked up from germline, CDR1 is KGHSH and CDR2 is LQKENI. The CDR3 loop is CASSPRGGPYEQYF. Written as DNA, the CDR3 is TGTGCCAGCTCACCCCGCGGGGGGCCCTACGAGCAGTACTTC. The full variable domain, rest sourced from reference TRBV18 and TRBJ2-7, is NAGVMQNPRHLVRRRGQEARLRCSPMKGHSHVYWYRQLPEEGLKFMVYLQKENIIDESGMPKERFSAEFPKEGPSILRIQQVVRGDSAAYFCASSPRGGPYEQYFGPGTRLTVT.

The chain combines TRBV7-6 with TRBJ2-5; 13 bases align to TRBD2. The V and J ends lost 6 bases and 2 bases, in that order; junction bases with no gene match: 9. CDR3 length: 17 amino acids. Germline loops: CDR1 SGHVS, CDR2 FNYEAQ. The CDR3 region is CASRHQLAGGVQETQYF. The CDR3 bases are TGTGCCAGCAGACACCAACTAGCGGGGGGGGTACAAGAGACCCAGTACTTC. The variable domain in full, with the rest retrieved from reference TRBV7-6 and TRBJ2-5, is GAGVSQSPRYKVTKRGQDVALRCDPISGHVSLYWYRQALGQGPEFLTYFNYEAQQDKSGLPNDRFSAERPEGSISTLTIQRTEQRDSAMYRCASRHQLAGGVQETQYFGPGTRLLVL.

This sequence joins TRBV19 and TRBJ1-2; 7 bases map to TRBD1. The trim removed 7 bases at V and 4 bases at J, leaving 6 bases unmatched. CDR1 and CDR2 from the germline V gene are LNHDA and SQIVND (reference sequence). There are 13 residues in the CDR3. This chain's CDR3 is CASTAGGSYGYTF. CDR3 DNA: TGTGCCAGTACGGCAGGGGGAAGCTATGGCTACACCTTC.

This sequence joins TRBV27 and TRBJ2-3, with TRBD2 as a possible D gene (5 bases). Germline V gene data show CDR1 as MNHEY and CDR2 as SMNVEV (reference sequence). CDR3 length equals 14 residues. V was cut by 6 bases and J by 0 bases, with 10 bases left in between. The CDR3 sequence: CASRTRESTDTQYF. The CDR3 DNA sequence: TGTGCCAGCAGAACTAGGGAGAGCACAGATACGCAGTATTTT.

This clonotype was counted a few times. The chain is built from TRBV5-1 and TRBJ2-1; D is perhaps TRBD2 (6 bases). The CDR3 extends over 16 amino acids. The V end was cut by 3 bases, the J end by 3 bases, with 16 bases between. Germline V CDR1 and CDR2: SGHRS, YFSETQ. The CDR3 region is CASSSGAGPHYNEQFF. The CDR3 DNA sequence: TGCGCCAGCAGCTCTGGGGCGGGGCCTCACTACAATGAGCAGTTCTTC.

This chain connects TRBV7-2 to TRBJ1-1, with D possibly TRBD1 on 6 matching bases. The CDR3 spans 16 residues. With 5 bases removed from V and 3 bases from J, the gap between germline ends came to 19 bases. Germline V lookup: CDR1 SGHTA, CDR2 FQGNSA. The CDR3 reads CASSRVEQGTHTEAFF. The CDR3 DNA reads TGTGCCAGCAGCCGGGTCGAACAGGGCACTCACACTGAAGCTTTCTTT.

CDR3 DNA sequence: TGTGCCAGCAGCTCCCCAGGGTCAGCGAACACTGAAGCTTTCTTT. It encodes CASSSPGSANTEAFF. The chain carries TRBV5-4 and TRBJ1-1; weak D call: TRBD1 (5 bases). The CDR3 length is 15 residues. In germline, CDR1 is SGHNT, CDR2 YYREEE (reference sequence). Trimming cost V 3 bases and J 1 base, with 13 bases left between them.

This clonotype has more than one count but fewer than ten. V usage is TRBV6-1 and J usage is TRBJ1-2; no definite D call. V was pared by 7 bases and J by 2 bases, with 20 bases between. Per germline, CDR1 MNHNS and CDR2 SASEGT. This CDR3 has 16 residues. The CDR3 loop is CASTRKATYRNYGYTF. The CDR3 DNA reads TGTGCCAGCACCAGGAAGGCGACATACCGAAACTATGGCTACACCTTC.

This clonotype came up many times. The V gene is TRBV12-3 or TRBV12-4, the J gene TRBJ2-5; D possibly corresponds to TRBD1 (5 bases). The CDR3 totals 13 residues. Trimming shortened V by 2 bases and J by 4 bases, and 8 bases separated the two germline ends. The CDR3 region is CASSLRQGETQYF. CDR3 sequence (DNA): TGTGCCAGCAGTTTACGGCAGGGAGAGACCCAGTACTTC.

The DNA of the CDR3 is TGTGCCAGCAGTTACTCGAAGGACTTCGGTTTGGTCTATGGCTACACCTTC. Amino acids: CASSYSKDFGLVYGYTF. This sequence joins TRBV6-6 and TRBJ1-2; D remains unclear. This CDR3 spans 17 amino acids. Germline CDR1 reads MNHNY; CDR2 reads SVGAGI (reference sequence). V was cut by 0 bases and J by 4 bases, with 18 bases left in between.

This clonotype was seen many times. This chain joins TRBV7-3 and TRBJ2-2; no clear D gene. Germline V gene data show CDR1 as SGHTA and CDR2 as FQGTGA. V was cut by 3 bases and J by 4 bases, with 9 bases left in between. This CDR3 spans 14 amino acids. The CDR3 region is CASSLVEATGELFF. CDR3 bases: TGTGCCAGCAGCTTGGTAGAAGCCACCGGGGAGCTGTTTTTT.

This clonotype was detected only a few times. V is TRBV9 and J is TRBJ1-1; D possibly corresponds to TRBD1 (5 bases). CDR1 and CDR2 from the germline V gene are SGDLS and YYNGEE. This CDR3 contains 14 residues. V was shortened by 2 bases and J by 4 bases, with 12 bases between the two germline ends. The CDR3 DNA reads TGTGCCAGCAGCGTCCTCTTGGGGGGCACTGAAGCTTTCTTT. This translates into CASSVLLGGTEAFF.